A single sample is the source of the 28 T cell receptor beta chains below, sequenced in a study of cytomegalovirus exposure and HLA in healthy donors. 13 Jbeta primers and 60 Vbeta primers were used for the PCR. Assay used: immunoSEQ multiplex PCR; TCRdb lists only in-frame clones, some missing. Here the sample spans over 200,000 clones, around 80% being singletons. Source material: PBMCs. Receptors originate from a woman aged 55-69 years in good health and CMV-seropositive.

The chain uses TRBV28 and TRBJ2-7; D possibly corresponds to TRBD1 (6 bases). The CDR3 has 14 residues. Trimming removed 3 bases at V and 2 bases at J, with 11 bases between. Germline V CDR1 and CDR2: MDHEN, SYDVKM. The chain's CDR3 is CASSFAGVPYEQYF. Here the CDR3 DNA reads TGTGCCAGCAGTTTCGCAGGGGTTCCCTACGAGCAGTACTTC.

This sequence joins TRBV7-9 and TRBJ1-6; weak D call: TRBD1 (5 bases). Germline assignment: CDR1 SEHNR and CDR2 FQNEAQ (reference sequence). The CDR3 covers 14 residues. Trimming shortened V by 6 bases and J by 10 bases, and 16 bases separated the two germline ends. The CDR3 region is CASSSQGDKSPLHF. CDR3 nucleotide sequence: TGTGCCAGCAGTTCCCAGGGCGACAAGTCACCCCTCCACTTT.

The chain carries TRBV2 and TRBJ1-4, with 8 positions matching TRBD1. With 7 bases clipped from V and 7 bases from J, the junction kept 11 bases outside the gene matches. This CDR3 has 15 residues. CDR1 is SNHLY and CDR2 is FYNNEI in the germline V gene. The CDR3 spells CASNLDRVRGEKLFF. CDR3 nucleotides: TGTGCCAGCAACCTGGACAGGGTGAGGGGTGAAAAACTGTTTTTT. The full variable domain, rest sourced from reference TRBV2 and TRBJ1-4, is EPEVTQTPSHQVTQMGQEVILRCVPISNHLYFYWYRQILGQKVEFLVSFYNNEISEKSEIFDDQFSVERPDGSNFTLKIRSTKLEDSAMYFCASNLDRVRGEKLFFGSGTQLSVL.

This rearrangement joins TRBV7-9 to TRBJ2-3; TRBD2 aligns across 9 bases. V was pared by 7 bases and J by 3 bases, with 5 bases of the junction left unmatched. This CDR3 contains 14 residues. From germline, CDR1 is SEHNR and CDR2 FQNEAQ (reference sequence). The CDR3 reads CASIAGARTDTQYF. The DNA of the CDR3 is TGTGCCAGCATAGCGGGAGCCAGAACAGATACGCAGTATTTT. The variable domain in full, completed from reference TRBV7-9 and TRBJ2-3, reads DTGVSQNPRHKITKRGQNVTFRCDPISEHNRLYWYRQTLGQGPEFLTYFQNEAQLEKSRLLSDRFSAERPKGSFSTLEIQRTEQGDSAMYLCASIAGARTDTQYFGPGTRLTVL.

This clone was seen more than once but under ten times. The V call is TRBV28, the J call TRBJ2-3, with 7 positions matching TRBD1. V trimming: 6 bases; J trimming: 1 base; junction bases outside the gene matches: 7. Germline loops: CDR1 MDHEN, CDR2 SYDVKM. There are 15 residues in the CDR3. The CDR3 region is CASRHGTAGTDTQYF. The CDR3 DNA reads as TGTGCCAGCAGACACGGGACAGCCGGCACAGATACGCAGTATTTT.

The chain recombines TRBV5-1 with TRBJ2-1; 9 nucleotides line up with TRBD1. Trimming cost V 6 bases and J 4 bases; bases outside gene matches: 5. Germline V gene sequence: CDR1 SGHRS, CDR2 YFSETQ. CDR3 size: 14 residues. DNA of the CDR3: TGCGCCAGCACCCCGACAGGGGGATACAATGAGCAGTTCTTC. It translates to CASTPTGGYNEQFF.

The V call is TRBV5-1, the J call TRBJ2-5, with a weak D call TRBD2 (6 bases). The V gene lost 3 bases and the J gene lost 2 bases, with 11 bases spanning the gap. Germline values: CDR1 SGHRS, CDR2 YFSETQ. CDR3 length: 14 amino acids. CDR3 nucleotide sequence: TGCGCCAGCAGCTGGGCTAGCGCACAAGAGACCCAGTACTTC. Translating it yields CASSWASAQETQYF.

V usage is TRBV4-2 and J usage is TRBJ1-6, with D possibly matching TRBD1 (5 bases). The V gene lost 2 bases and the J gene lost 6 bases, with 11 bases spanning the gap. Germline CDR1 reads LGHNA; CDR2 reads YNFKEQ. The length of the CDR3 is 15 residues. Here the CDR3 DNA reads TGTGCCAGCAGCCAAAGGGGCATGGGTAATTCACCCCTCCACTTT. The encoded protein is CASSQRGMGNSPLHF.

The chain has TRBV11-2 and TRBJ1-1, with 7 bases fitting TRBD1. CDR3 size: 13 residues. Germline V CDR1 and CDR2: SGHAT, FQNNGV. V was pared by 5 bases and J by 11 bases, with 11 bases of the junction left unmatched. The CDR3 loop is CASSRDRGLEAFF. The CDR3 bases are TGTGCCAGCAGCAGAGATAGGGGGCTTGAGGCTTTCTTT.

The chain carries TRBV6-1 and TRBJ1-2; the match to TRBD1 covers 9 bases. The germline V gene has CDR1 MNHNS and CDR2 SASEGT. The CDR3 totals 16 residues. The V segment lost 2 bases and the J segment 6 bases; nucleotides outside the gene matches: 10. CDR3 DNA sequence: TGTGCCAGCAGTGAAATTGGGATGGACAGGGGCCATGGCTACACCTTC. This gives the protein CASSEIGMDRGHGYTF.

This chain links TRBV11-3 with TRBJ2-5; TRBD1 agrees at 9 bases. From germline, CDR1 is SGHNT and CDR2 YENEEA. The V segment lost 5 bases and the J segment 4 bases; nucleotides outside the gene matches: 2. The CDR3 is made up of 13 amino acids. In DNA, the CDR3 is TGTGCCAGCAGCCGACAGGGGGGAGAGACCCAGTACTTC. Translated, it gives CASSRQGGETQYF.

V gene TRBV6-6 combines with J gene TRBJ2-6; TRBD1 matches 8 bases. CDR1 and CDR2 (germline): MNHNY, SVGAGI (reference sequence). The CDR3 spans 16 residues. The J segment lost 4 bases and the V segment lost 2 bases, leaving 4 bases of the junction unmatched. The CDR3 DNA reads TGTGCCAGCAGTTACCGCAGGGGGCGAGGGGCCAACGTCCTGACTTTC. Amino acids: CASSYRRGRGANVLTF.

The chain links TRBV11-2 to TRBJ2-1, with 13 bases that match TRBD2. The trim removed 5 bases at V and 8 bases at J, leaving 12 bases unmatched. Germline assignment: CDR1 SGHAT and CDR2 FQNNGV. The CDR3 runs to 17 residues. The CDR3 nucleotides read TGTGCCAGCAGCCCGTTCAGGACTAGCGGGAGCAGGGATGAGCAGTTCTTC. This translates into CASSPFRTSGSRDEQFF. The full variable domain, in which reference TRBV11-2 and TRBJ2-1 provide the parts outside the CDR3, is EAGVAQSPRYKIIEKRQSVAFWCNPISGHATLYWYQQILGQGPKLLIQFQNNGVVDDSQLPKDRFSAERLKGVDSTLKIQPAKLEDSAVYLCASSPFRTSGSRDEQFFGPGTRLTVL.

The genes are TRBV6-1 and TRBJ2-7; D is possibly TRBD2 (6 bases). This CDR3 has 15 residues. V gave up 6 bases and J gave up 0 bases, with 15 bases separating them. From germline, CDR1 is MNHNS and CDR2 SASEGT. CDR3 DNA sequence: TGTGCCAGCAGGGGTCGTAGCGGTACCTCCTACGAGCAGTACTTC. Residues: CASRGRSGTSYEQYF.

The rearrangement links TRBV5-4 to TRBJ2-1, with 9 bases aligning to TRBD2. Germline values: CDR1 SGHNT, CDR2 YYREEE (reference sequence). This CDR3 is 16 amino acids long. The trim removed 3 bases at V and 6 bases at J, leaving 10 bases unmatched. CDR3 amino acids: CASSSSGIRSSNEQFF. The CDR3, as DNA: TGTGCCAGCAGCTCTAGCGGGATACGCTCTAGCAATGAGCAGTTCTTC.

The chain links TRBV6-4 to TRBJ2-7; no clear D. CDR1 is MRHNA, CDR2 SNTAGT, per germline. The V and J ends lost 6 bases and 3 bases respectively, with 15 bases between them. This CDR3 spans 14 amino acids. The CDR3 region has the DNA TGTGCCAGCAGGACTCATTTTCCCTGCTACGAGCAGTACTTC. As protein: CASRTHFPCYEQYF.

This chain connects TRBV10-3 to TRBJ1-2; the match to TRBD1 covers 12 bases. With 6 bases clipped from V and 4 bases from J, the junction kept 3 bases outside the gene matches. Germline V gives CDR1 ENHRY, CDR2 SYGVKD. This CDR3 region has 14 residues. This CDR3 reads CAIRGQGAVYGYTF. CDR3 bases: TGTGCCATCAGGGGACAGGGGGCTGTCTATGGCTACACCTTC.

The chain recombines TRBV2 with TRBJ2-3, with 8 bases that match TRBD2. V trimming: 4 bases; J trimming: 5 bases; junction bases outside the gene matches: 5. The CDR3 is made up of 14 amino acids. Germline loops: CDR1 SNHLY, CDR2 FYNNEI. As DNA, the CDR3 is TGTGCCAGCAGTGGTGGGACTAGAGGAGATACGCAGTATTTT. Its protein is CASSGGTRGDTQYF.

This clone has a handful of counts. The chain couples TRBV4-2 to TRBJ2-3; 13 positions agree with TRBD2. J lost 6 bases, V lost 4 bases, and 4 bases had no gene match. The CDR3 spans 15 residues. The V gene's germline CDR1 is LGHNA and CDR2 YNFKEQ. CDR3 in DNA: TGTGCCAGCAGCCGACTAGCGGGGGGCCAGGATACGCAGTATTTT. It is translated as CASSRLAGGQDTQYF.

The J gene is TRBJ1-4, the V gene TRBV20-1; D not certain. V was clipped by 3 bases and J by 5 bases, with 4 bases between them. This CDR3 has 11 residues. From germline, CDR1 is DFQATT and CDR2 SNEGSKA (reference sequence). The CDR3 protein is CSASTNEKLFF. The DNA for the CDR3 is TGCAGTGCTAGTACAAATGAAAAACTGTTTTTT.

The chain uses TRBV4-3 and TRBJ2-1; D call uncertain. Germline values: CDR1 LGHNA, CDR2 YSLEER. The length of the CDR3 is 15 residues. Trimming shortened V by 1 base and J by 2 bases, and 9 bases separated the two germline ends. The CDR3 loop is CASSQVAQPYNEQFF. DNA for the CDR3: TGCGCCAGCAGCCAAGTGGCCCAACCCTACAATGAGCAGTTCTTC.

The chain employs TRBV23-1 and TRBJ2-2, with D maybe TRBD1 (5 bases). TRBV23-1 is identified as an open reading frame with a role that is uncertain. V lost 2 bases, J lost 0 bases, and 10 bases lay in between. The CDR3 extends over 16 amino acids. CDR3 bases: TGCGCCAGCAGTCAAACGACAGAACCGAACACCGGGGAGCTGTTTTTT. It encodes CASSQTTEPNTGELFF.

The rearrangement joins TRBV19 to TRBJ2-6; 7 bases map to TRBD2. V dropped 3 bases and J dropped 2; count of bases not matched to a gene: 7. The CDR3 has 17 residues. The germline gives CDR1 LNHDA, CDR2 SQIVND (reference sequence). The CDR3 nucleotides are TGTGCCAGTAGTATGACCCCCCTAGCGGCTGGGGCCAACGTCCTGACTTTC. Its translation: CASSMTPLAAGANVLTF.

Of note for this clone: The sample contains more than one DNA sequence encoding this CDR3. The chain links TRBV6-1 to TRBJ2-7, with no clear D. Germline CDR1 reads MNHNS; CDR2 reads SASEGT. This CDR3 spans 14 amino acids. V lost 7 bases and J lost 3, with 16 bases in between. The chain's CDR3 is CASNDRVPVYEQYF. CDR3 coding DNA: TGTGCCAGCAACGACCGGGTACCGGTCTACGAGCAGTACTTC.

The chain recombines TRBV7-2 with TRBJ1-5, with a weak D call TRBD1 (6 bases). Trimming cost V 8 bases and J 1 base, with 15 bases left between them. Germline CDR1 and CDR2: SGHTA and FQGNSA. The CDR3 contains 15 residues. In DNA, the CDR3 is TGTGCCAGCGGGCATGGGGGGGCGAGCAATCAGCCCCAGCATTTT. This codes for CASGHGGASNQPQHF. Full variable domain (missing parts from reference TRBV7-2 and TRBJ1-5): GAGVSQSPSNKVTEKGKDVELRCDPISGHTALYWYRQSLGQGLEFLIYFQGNSAPDKSGLPSDRFSAERTGGSVSTLTIQRTQQEDSAVYLCASGHGGASNQPQHFGDGTRLSIL.

This rearrangement joins TRBV27 to TRBJ1-6; D might be TRBD1 (6 bases). Germline CDR1 MNHEY, CDR2 SMNVEV (reference sequence). Between the trimmed V and J ends, which lost 5 bases and 8 bases, there was a span of 13 bases. The CDR3 runs to 14 residues. The CDR3 reads CASSPGQVYSPLHF. The CDR3 DNA follows: TGTGCCAGCAGTCCGGGACAAGTTTATTCACCCCTCCACTTT.

The count of this clone is one. The chain joins TRBV30 to TRBJ2-1, with unresolved D. The CDR3 spans 13 residues. CDR1 GTSNPN and CDR2 SVGIG come from the germline V gene (reference sequence). Trimming removed 0 bases from V and 4 bases from J, with 7 bases in between. The CDR3 nucleotides read TGTGCCTGGAGTGTACGAGCGTACAATGAGCAGTTCTTC. Translated: CAWSVRAYNEQFF. Variable domain in full (rest from reference TRBV30 and TRBJ2-1): SQTIHQWPATLVQPVGSPLSLECTVEGTSNPNLYWYRQAAGRGLQLLFYSVGIGQISSEVPQNLSASRPQDRQFILSSKKLLLSDSGFYLCAWSVRAYNEQFFGPGTRLTVL.

The chain is built from TRBV5-4 and TRBJ2-3; 8 bases match TRBD2. The junction had 9 bases not matched to a gene; V was cut back by 2 bases and J by 4 bases. CDR1 is SGHNT, CDR2 YYREEE, per germline (reference sequence). The CDR3 is made up of 16 amino acids. CDR3: CASSFYTGGAADTQYF. CDR3 sequence (DNA): TGTGCCAGCAGCTTTTATACCGGGGGGGCCGCAGATACGCAGTATTTT.